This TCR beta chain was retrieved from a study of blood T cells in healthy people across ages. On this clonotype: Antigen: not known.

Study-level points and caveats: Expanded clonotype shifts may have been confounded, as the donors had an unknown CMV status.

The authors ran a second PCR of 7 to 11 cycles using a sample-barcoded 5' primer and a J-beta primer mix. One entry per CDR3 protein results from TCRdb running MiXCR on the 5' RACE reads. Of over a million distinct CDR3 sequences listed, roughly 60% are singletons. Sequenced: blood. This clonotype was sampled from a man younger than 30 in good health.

As DNA, the CDR3 is TGCAGCGGCGGGCTAGCGGCGGTCAATGAGCAGTTCTTC. Amino acid sequence: CSGGLAAVNEQFF. This rearrangement joins TRBV20-1 to TRBJ2-1; the match to TRBD2 covers 7 bases. Germline assignment: CDR1 DFQATT and CDR2 SNEGSKA (reference sequence). This CDR3 region has 13 residues.